This T cell receptor beta chain was sequenced for a study of cytomegalovirus exposure and HLA in healthy donors. The CDR3 contains 16 residues. Per germline, CDR1 LNHDA and CDR2 SQIVND (reference sequence). With 7 bases clipped from V and 7 bases from J, the junction kept 13 bases outside the gene matches. Study results and limitations: A list of 150 to 200 TCR beta chains associated with cytomegalovirus was given.

This clone was seen just once. Its antigen is unidentified. The method was immunoSEQ multiplex PCR; TCRdb's version includes in-frame clones alone and lacks a portion of them. The sample consists of 140,000 or so clones, approximately 92% of them appearing once. The rearrangement links TRBV19 to TRBJ1-6, with TRBD1 matching 7 bases. Sequenced: PBMCs. The clonotype comes from a young woman in good health and CMV-seropositive. CDR3 amino acids: CASNRNRGARNSPLHF. Written as DNA, the CDR3 is TGTGCCAGTAATCGTAACAGGGGCGCTCGAAATTCACCCCTCCACTTT.